One and the same sample provided the 5 T cell receptor beta chains below, sequenced in a study of OX40 agonist ivuxolimab in advanced cancers. Sequencing used immunoSEQ multiplex PCR; TCRdb keeps in-frame clones, though not all of them. The table has roughly 79,000 clones, around 80% seen once. Sequenced material: CD4+ or CD8+ T cells sorted from blood, taken in a trial of the OX40 agonist ivuxolimab. The receptors come from an adult with an advanced solid tumor such as melanoma, head and neck, liver or kidney cancer.

The rearrangement links TRBV2 to TRBJ2-6; tentative D call: TRBD2 (6 bases). The CDR3 covers 15 residues. Germline assignment: CDR1 SNHLY and CDR2 FYNNEI. V shed 3 bases and J shed 4 bases, with 10 bases lying between them. The chain's CDR3 is CASSDAGLGANVLTF. The CDR3 nucleotides read TGTGCCAGCAGTGATGCGGGGCTAGGGGCCAACGTCCTGACTTTC.

J is TRBJ2-7 and V is TRBV28; 7 nucleotides agree with TRBD1. The length of the CDR3 is 14 residues. The trim removed 6 bases at V and 5 bases at J, leaving 10 bases unmatched. CDR1 and CDR2 from the germline V gene are MDHEN and SYDVKM. DNA for the CDR3: TGTGCCAGCAGAAGATCACAGGGGTCCCACGAGCAGTACTTC. Its translation is CASRRSQGSHEQYF.

The chain uses TRBV7-9 and TRBJ1-6, with D uncertain. V gave up 3 bases and J gave up 4 bases, with 22 bases separating them. Germline assignment: CDR1 SEHNR and CDR2 FQNEAQ (reference sequence). There are 19 residues in the CDR3. CDR3 DNA sequence: TGTGCCAGCAGCTTTACGGGTGCTTCAAGACCGTTTTATAATTCACCCCTCCACTTT. Translated, it gives CASSFTGASRPFYNSPLHF.

The chain is built from TRBV9 and TRBJ2-7; 8 bases line up with TRBD1. This CDR3 region has 14 residues. Germline V gene sequence: CDR1 SGDLS, CDR2 YYNGEE. J was trimmed by 6 bases and V by 4 bases; bases with no gene match: 9. CDR3 nucleotides: TGTGCCAGCAGCTTTGGGACAGGAGAGGGCGAGCAGTACTTC. Residues: CASSFGTGEGEQYF. The full variable domain, with the rest looked up from reference TRBV9 and TRBJ2-7, is DSGVTQTPKHLITATGQRVTLRCSPRSGDLSVYWYQQSLDQGLQFLIQYYNGEERAKGNILERFSAQQFPDLHSELNLSSLELGDSALYFCASSFGTGEGEQYFGPGTRLTVT.

The chain couples TRBV28 to TRBJ2-5, with D perhaps TRBD1 (6 bases). The V end lost 5 bases, the J end lost 11 bases, and 15 bases lay between the germline ends. In germline, CDR1 is MDHEN, CDR2 SYDVKM. The CDR3 is 12 amino acids. The CDR3 coding sequence is TGTGCCAGCAGTCTTGGACAGAAAGTGCAGTACTTC. Protein product: CASSLGQKVQYF.